Below are 8 T cell receptor beta chains sequenced from a single sample in a study of blood T cell repertoires in COVID-19. Sequencing used immunoSEQ multiplex PCR; TCRdb keeps in-frame clones, though not all of them. The sample contains around 300,000 clones, approximately 91% of which appear only once. The specimen sequenced was peripheral blood. These receptors were obtained from a man younger than 35 with active or convalescent COVID-19.

This chain joins TRBV5-1 and TRBJ2-7, with 9 bases lining up with TRBD1. Germline V gene lookup returns CDR1 SGHRS and CDR2 YFSETQ. This CDR3 region has 14 residues. V lost 5 bases, J lost 0 bases, and 3 bases stayed unmatched. The CDR3 bases are TGCGCCAGCAGAGGACAGGGGAGCTCCTACGAGCAGTACTTC. Its protein is CASRGQGSSYEQYF. Complete variable domain (other parts from reference TRBV5-1 and TRBJ2-7): KAGVTQTPRYLIKTRGQQVTLSCSPISGHRSVSWYQQTPGQGLQFLFEYFSETQRNKGNFPGRFSGRQFSNSRSEMNVSTLELGDSALYLCASRGQGSSYEQYFGPGTRLTVT.

The chain couples TRBV4-1 to TRBJ2-1, with 8 bases matching TRBD2. The CDR3 has 14 amino acids. The V gene's germline CDR1 is MGHRA and CDR2 YSYEKL. V lost 7 bases and J lost 7; bases outside the gene matches: 9. CDR3: CASTTGGPRNEQFF. Here the CDR3 DNA reads TGCGCCAGCACAACGGGGGGGCCTAGGAATGAGCAGTTCTTC.

This chain joins TRBV7-6 and TRBJ2-5; tentatively, D is TRBD2 (7 bases). The germline V gene encodes CDR1 SGHVS and CDR2 FNYEAQ. V was clipped by 1 base and J by 4 bases, with 22 bases between them. The CDR3 has 18 amino acids. The CDR3 here is CASSLDGGALEELETQYF. CDR3 in DNA: TGTGCCAGCAGCTTAGATGGGGGGGCTCTAGAGGAGTTAGAGACCCAGTACTTC.

This sequence joins TRBV12-3 or TRBV12-4 and TRBJ2-7; TRBD1 is a possible D gene (6 bases). V was cut by 4 bases and J by 7 bases, with 8 bases left in between. The CDR3 sequence is 11 residues long. The CDR3 here is CASSSRGEQYF. DNA of the CDR3: TGTGCCAGCAGTTCAAGGGGGGAGCAGTACTTC.

The chain has TRBV5-1 and TRBJ2-7; D unclear. CDR1 is SGHRS and CDR2 is YFSETQ in the germline V gene. The ends were cut back, 0 bases at V and 3 bases at J, with 7 bases in the middle. The CDR3 loop spans 13 amino acids. The CDR3 reads CASSLALDYEQYF. In DNA form, the CDR3 reads TGCGCCAGCAGCTTGGCTCTAGACTACGAGCAGTACTTC. Complete variable domain (other parts from reference TRBV5-1 and TRBJ2-7): KAGVTQTPRYLIKTRGQQVTLSCSPISGHRSVSWYQQTPGQGLQFLFEYFSETQRNKGNFPGRFSGRQFSNSRSEMNVSTLELGDSALYLCASSLALDYEQYFGPGTRLTVT.

The chain recombines TRBV3-1 (or the pseudogene TRBV3-2) with TRBJ2-2; no clear D. Germline assignment: CDR1 LGHDT and CDR2 YNNKEL (reference sequence). Trimming shortened V by 1 base and J by 6 bases, and 9 bases separated the two germline ends. The CDR3 runs 14 residues. Here the CDR3 DNA reads TGTGCCAGCAGCCAAGGATATGGCTCCGGGGAGCTGTTTTTT. Translating gives CASSQGYGSGELFF.

The chain joins TRBV6-4 to TRBJ1-2, with 9 bases aligning to TRBD1. Germline V lookup: CDR1 MRHNA, CDR2 SNTAGT. This CDR3 is built from 15 residues. With 6 bases clipped from V and 6 bases from J, the junction kept 11 bases outside the gene matches. The CDR3 loop is CASSPGQGNFHGYTF. The CDR3 nucleotides read TGTGCCAGCAGCCCGGGACAGGGTAACTTCCATGGCTACACCTTC.

About this clone: The junction departs from germline at one end; a sequencing error may be responsible. The chain carries TRBV7-3 and TRBJ1-1; TRBD1 agrees at 9 bases. Germline loops: CDR1 SGHTA, CDR2 FQGTGA. This CDR3 spans 15 amino acids. CDR3 nucleotides: TGTGCCAGCAGCCTAACGGGACAGGGTGGCACTGAAGCTTTCTTT. It yields the protein CASSLTGQGGTEAFF.